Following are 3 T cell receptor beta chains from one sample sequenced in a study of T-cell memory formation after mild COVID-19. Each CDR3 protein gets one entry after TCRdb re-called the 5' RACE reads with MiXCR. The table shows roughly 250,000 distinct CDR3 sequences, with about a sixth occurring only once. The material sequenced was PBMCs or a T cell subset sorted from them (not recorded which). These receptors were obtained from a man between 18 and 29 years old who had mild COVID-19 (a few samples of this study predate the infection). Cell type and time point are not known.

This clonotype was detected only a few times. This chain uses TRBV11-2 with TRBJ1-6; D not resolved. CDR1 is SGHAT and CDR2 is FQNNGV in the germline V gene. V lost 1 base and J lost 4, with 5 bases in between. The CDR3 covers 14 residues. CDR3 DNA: TGTGCCAGCAGCTTAGGAGCATATAATTCACCCCTCCACTTT. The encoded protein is CASSLGAYNSPLHF.

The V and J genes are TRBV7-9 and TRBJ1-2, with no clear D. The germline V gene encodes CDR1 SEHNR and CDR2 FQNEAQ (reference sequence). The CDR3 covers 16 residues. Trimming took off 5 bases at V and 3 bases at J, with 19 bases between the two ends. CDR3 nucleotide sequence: TGTGCCAGCAGCCTCCAGATGACTTGGACCTACTATGGCTACACCTTC. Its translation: CASSLQMTWTYYGYTF.

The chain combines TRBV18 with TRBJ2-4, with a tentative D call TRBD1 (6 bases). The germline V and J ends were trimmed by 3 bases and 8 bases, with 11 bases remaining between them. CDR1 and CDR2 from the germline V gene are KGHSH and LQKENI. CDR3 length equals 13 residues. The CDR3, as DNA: TGTGCCAGCTCACCGCGACAGGAGGACATTCAGTACTTC. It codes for CASSPRQEDIQYF.